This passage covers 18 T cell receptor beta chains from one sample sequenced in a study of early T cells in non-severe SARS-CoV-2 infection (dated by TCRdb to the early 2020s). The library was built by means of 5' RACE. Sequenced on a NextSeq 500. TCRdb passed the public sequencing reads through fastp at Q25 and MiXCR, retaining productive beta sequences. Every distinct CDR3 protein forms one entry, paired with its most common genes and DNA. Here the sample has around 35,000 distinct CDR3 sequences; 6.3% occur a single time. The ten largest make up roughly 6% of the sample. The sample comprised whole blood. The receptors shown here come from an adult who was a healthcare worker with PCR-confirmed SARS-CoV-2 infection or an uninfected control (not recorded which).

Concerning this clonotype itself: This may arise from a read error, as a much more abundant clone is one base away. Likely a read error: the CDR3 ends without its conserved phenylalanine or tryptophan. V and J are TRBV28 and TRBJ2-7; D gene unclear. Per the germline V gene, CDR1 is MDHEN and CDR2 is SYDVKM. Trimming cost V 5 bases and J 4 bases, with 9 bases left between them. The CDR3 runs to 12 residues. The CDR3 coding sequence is TGTGCCAGCAGTAAGACGGATTACGAGCAGTACTAC. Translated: CASSKTDYEQYY.

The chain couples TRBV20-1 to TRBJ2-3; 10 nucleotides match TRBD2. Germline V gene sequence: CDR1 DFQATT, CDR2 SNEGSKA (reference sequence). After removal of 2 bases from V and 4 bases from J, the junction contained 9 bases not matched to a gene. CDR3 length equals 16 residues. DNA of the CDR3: TGCAGTGCTAGACGAGCGGGAGGGTCCGGTTCAGATACGCAGTATTTT. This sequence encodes CSARRAGGSGSDTQYF.

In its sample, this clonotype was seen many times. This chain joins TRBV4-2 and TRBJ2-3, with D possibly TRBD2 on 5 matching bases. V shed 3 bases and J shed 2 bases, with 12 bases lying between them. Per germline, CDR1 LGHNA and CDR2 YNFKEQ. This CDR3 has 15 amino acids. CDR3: CASSHSGEPTDTQYF. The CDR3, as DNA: TGTGCCAGCAGCCACTCCGGGGAGCCCACAGATACGCAGTATTTT.

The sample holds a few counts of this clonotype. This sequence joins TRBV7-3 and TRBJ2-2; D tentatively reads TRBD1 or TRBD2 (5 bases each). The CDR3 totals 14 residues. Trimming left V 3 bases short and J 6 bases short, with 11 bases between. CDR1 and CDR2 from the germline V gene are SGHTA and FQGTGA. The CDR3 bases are TGTGCCAGCAGCTTGGGGACCCAGCCCGGGGAGCTGTTTTTT. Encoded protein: CASSLGTQPGELFF. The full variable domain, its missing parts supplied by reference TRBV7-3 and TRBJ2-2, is GAGVSQTPSNKVTEKGKYVELRCDPISGHTALYWYRQSLGQGPEFLIYFQGTGAADDSGLPNDRFFAVRPEGSVSTLKIQRTERGDSAVYLCASSLGTQPGELFFGEGSRLTVL.

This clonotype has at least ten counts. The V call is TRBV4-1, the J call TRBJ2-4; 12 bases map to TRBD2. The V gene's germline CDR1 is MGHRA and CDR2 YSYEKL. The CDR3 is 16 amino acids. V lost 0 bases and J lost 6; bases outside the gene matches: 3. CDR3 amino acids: CASSQDVGLAGNIQYF. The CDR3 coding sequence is TGCGCCAGCAGCCAAGATGTGGGACTAGCGGGAAACATTCAGTACTTC.

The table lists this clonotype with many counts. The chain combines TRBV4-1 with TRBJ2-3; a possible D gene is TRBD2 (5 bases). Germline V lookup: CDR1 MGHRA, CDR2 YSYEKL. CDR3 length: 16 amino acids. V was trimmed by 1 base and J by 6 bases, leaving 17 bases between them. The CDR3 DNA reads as TGCGCCAGCAGCCAAGGGGTAGCTAGCCTTGCCGATACGCAGTATTTT. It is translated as CASSQGVASLADTQYF.

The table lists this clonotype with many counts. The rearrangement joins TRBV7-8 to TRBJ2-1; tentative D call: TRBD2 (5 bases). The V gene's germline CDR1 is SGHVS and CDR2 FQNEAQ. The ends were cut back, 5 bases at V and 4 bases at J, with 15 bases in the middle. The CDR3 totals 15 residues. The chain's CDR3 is CASSPGPRGYNEQFF. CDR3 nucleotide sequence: TGTGCCAGCAGCCCGGGTCCGCGAGGGTACAATGAGCAGTTCTTC.

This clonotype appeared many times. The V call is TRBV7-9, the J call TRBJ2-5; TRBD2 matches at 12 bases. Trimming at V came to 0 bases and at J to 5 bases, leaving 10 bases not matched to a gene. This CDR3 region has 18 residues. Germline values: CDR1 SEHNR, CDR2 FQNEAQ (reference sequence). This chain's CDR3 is CASSLAQLAGGTRETQYF. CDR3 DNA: TGTGCCAGCAGCTTAGCCCAACTAGCGGGAGGAACCCGGGAGACCCAGTACTTC.

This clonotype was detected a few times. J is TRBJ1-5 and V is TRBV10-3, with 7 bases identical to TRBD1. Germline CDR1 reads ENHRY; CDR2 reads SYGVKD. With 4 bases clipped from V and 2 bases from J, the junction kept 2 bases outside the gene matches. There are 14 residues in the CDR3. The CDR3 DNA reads TGTGCCATCAGTGTAGGACAGGGCAATCAGCCCCAGCATTTT. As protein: CAISVGQGNQPQHF.

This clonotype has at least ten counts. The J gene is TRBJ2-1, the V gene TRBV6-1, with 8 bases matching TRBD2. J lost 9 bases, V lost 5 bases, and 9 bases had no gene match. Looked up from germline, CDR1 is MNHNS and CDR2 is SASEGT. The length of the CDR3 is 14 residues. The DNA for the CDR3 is TGTGCCAGCAGTTCTATAGCGGGAAACACTGAGCAGTTCTTC. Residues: CASSSIAGNTEQFF.

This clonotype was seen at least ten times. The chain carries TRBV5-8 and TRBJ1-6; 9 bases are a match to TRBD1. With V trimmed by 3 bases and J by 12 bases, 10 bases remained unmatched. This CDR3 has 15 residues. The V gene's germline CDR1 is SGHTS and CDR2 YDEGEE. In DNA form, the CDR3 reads TGTGCCAGCAGCTCCGGGACAGGGCTCAGAAGACCCCTCCACTTT. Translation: CASSSGTGLRRPLHF.

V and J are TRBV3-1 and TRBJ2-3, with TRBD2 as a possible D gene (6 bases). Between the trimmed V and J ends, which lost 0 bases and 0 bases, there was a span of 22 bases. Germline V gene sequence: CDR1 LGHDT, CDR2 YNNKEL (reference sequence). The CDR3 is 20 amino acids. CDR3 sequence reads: CASSQDPYGRAYPSTDTQYF. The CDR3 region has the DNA TGTGCCAGCAGCCAAGATCCGTACGGGAGAGCTTATCCTAGCACAGATACGCAGTATTTT.

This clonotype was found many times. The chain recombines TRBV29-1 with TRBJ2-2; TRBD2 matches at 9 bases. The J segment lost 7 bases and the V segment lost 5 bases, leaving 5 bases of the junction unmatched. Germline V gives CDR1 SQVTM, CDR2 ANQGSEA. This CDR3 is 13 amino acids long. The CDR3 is CSVWREGGGELFF. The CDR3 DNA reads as TGCAGCGTTTGGCGGGAGGGCGGCGGGGAGCTGTTTTTT.

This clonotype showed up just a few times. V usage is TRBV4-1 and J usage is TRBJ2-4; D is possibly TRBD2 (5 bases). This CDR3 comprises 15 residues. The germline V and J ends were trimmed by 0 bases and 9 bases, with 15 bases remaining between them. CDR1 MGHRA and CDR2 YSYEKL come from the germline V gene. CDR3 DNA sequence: TGCGCCAGCAGCCAAGATATGCTACGGGGAAGCATTCAGTACTTC. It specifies CASSQDMLRGSIQYF.

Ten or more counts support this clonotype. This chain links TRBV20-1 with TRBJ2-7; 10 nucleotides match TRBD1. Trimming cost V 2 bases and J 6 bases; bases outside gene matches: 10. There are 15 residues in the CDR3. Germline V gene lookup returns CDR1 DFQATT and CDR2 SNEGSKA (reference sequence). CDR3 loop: CSARSFGTGDVEQYF. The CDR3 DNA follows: TGCAGTGCTAGATCATTCGGGACAGGGGATGTCGAGCAGTACTTC.

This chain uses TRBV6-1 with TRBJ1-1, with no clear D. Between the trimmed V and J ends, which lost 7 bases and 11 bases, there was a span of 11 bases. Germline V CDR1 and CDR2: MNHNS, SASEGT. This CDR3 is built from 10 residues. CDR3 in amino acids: CASTHTAAFF. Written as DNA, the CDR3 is TGTGCCAGCACCCACACCGCGGCTTTCTTT.

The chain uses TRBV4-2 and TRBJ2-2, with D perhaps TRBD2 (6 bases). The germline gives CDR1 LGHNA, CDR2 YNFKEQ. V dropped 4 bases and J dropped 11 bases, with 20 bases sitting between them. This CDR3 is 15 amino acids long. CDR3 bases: TGTGCCAGCAGCCCGGGACGAGCGGGTCTGTCCGAGCTGTTTTTT. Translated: CASSPGRAGLSELFF.

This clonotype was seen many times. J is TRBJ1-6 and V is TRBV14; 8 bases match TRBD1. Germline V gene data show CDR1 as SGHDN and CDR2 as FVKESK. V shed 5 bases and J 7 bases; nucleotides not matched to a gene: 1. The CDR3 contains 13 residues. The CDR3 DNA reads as TGTGCCAGCAGCGGACAGGGAAATTCACCCCTCCACTTT. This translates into CASSGQGNSPLHF.